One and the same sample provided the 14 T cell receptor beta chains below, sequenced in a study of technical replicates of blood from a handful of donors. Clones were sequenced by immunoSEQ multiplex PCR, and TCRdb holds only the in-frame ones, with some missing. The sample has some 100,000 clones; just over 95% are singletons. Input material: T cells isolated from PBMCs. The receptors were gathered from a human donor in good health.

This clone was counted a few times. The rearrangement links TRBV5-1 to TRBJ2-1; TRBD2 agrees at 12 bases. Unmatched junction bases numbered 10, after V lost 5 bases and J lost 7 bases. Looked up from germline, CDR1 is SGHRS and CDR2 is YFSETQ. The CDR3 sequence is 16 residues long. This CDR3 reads CASRPILAGGRNEQFF. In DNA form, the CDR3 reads TGCGCCAGCAGACCCATCCTAGCGGGGGGGCGGAATGAGCAGTTCTTC.

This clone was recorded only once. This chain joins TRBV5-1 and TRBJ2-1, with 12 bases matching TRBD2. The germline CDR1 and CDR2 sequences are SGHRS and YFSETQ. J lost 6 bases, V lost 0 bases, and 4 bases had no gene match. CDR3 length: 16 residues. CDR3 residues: CASSLGASGGANEQFF. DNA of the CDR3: TGCGCCAGCAGCTTGGGGGCTAGCGGGGGGGCCAATGAGCAGTTCTTC.

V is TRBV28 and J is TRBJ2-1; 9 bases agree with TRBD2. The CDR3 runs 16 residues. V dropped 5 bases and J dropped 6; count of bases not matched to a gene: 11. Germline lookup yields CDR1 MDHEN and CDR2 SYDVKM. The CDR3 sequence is CASSLLSGSLFNEQFF. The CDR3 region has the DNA TGTGCCAGCAGTCTACTTAGCGGGAGCCTCTTCAATGAGCAGTTCTTC.

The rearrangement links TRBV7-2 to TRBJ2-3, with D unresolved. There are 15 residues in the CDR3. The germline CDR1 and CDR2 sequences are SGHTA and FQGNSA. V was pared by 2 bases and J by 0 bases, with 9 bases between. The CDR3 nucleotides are TGTGCCAGCAGCTTACTTAATCTGAGCACAGATACGCAGTATTTT. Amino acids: CASSLLNLSTDTQYF.

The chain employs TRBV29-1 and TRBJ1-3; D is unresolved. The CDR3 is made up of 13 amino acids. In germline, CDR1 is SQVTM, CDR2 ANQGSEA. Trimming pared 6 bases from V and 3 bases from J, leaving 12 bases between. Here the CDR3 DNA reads TGCAGCGTGGAGGCTTGGGATGGAAACACCATATATTTT. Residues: CSVEAWDGNTIYF.

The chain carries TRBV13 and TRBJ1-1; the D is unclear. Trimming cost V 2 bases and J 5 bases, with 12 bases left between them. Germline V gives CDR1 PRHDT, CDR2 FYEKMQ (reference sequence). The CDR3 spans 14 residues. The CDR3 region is CASSLKFRKTEAFF. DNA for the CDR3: TGTGCCAGCAGCTTAAAATTCAGGAAGACTGAAGCTTTCTTT.

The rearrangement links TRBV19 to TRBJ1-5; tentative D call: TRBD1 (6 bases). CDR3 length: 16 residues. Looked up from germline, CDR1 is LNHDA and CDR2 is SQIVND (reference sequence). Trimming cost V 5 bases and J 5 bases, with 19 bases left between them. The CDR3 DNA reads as TGTGCCAGTAGTCTACAGGGTCTGAGGCCGCATCAGCCCCAGCATTTT. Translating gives CASSLQGLRPHQPQHF.

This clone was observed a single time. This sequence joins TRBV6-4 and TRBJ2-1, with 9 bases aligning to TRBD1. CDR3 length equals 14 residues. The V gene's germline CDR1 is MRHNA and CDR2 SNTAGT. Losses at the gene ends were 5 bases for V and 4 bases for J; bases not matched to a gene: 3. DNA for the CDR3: TGTGCCAGCAGTCAACAGGGGGCATACAATGAGCAGTTCTTC. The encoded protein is CASSQQGAYNEQFF.

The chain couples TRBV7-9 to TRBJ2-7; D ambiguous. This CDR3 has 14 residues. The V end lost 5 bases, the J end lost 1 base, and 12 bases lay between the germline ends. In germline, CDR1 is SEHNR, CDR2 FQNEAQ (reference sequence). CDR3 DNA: TGTGCCAGCAGCCCCCCTGTCGGTTCCTACGAGCAGTACTTC. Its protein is CASSPPVGSYEQYF.

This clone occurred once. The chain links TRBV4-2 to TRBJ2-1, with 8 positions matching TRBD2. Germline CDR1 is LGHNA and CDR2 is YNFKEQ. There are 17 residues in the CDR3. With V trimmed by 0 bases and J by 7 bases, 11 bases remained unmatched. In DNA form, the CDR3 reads TGTGCCAGCAGCCAAGATCTTCCAAAGCGGGGGTATAATGAGCAGTTCTTC. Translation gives CASSQDLPKRGYNEQFF.

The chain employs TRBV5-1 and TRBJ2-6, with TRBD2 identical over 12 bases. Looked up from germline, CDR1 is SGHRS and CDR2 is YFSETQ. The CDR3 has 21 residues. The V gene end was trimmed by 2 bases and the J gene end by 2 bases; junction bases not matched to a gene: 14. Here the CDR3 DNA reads TGCGCCAGCAGCTTTAGACTAGCGGGAGTATTAAGTGACGCTGGGGCCAACGTCCTGACTTTC. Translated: CASSFRLAGVLSDAGANVLTF.

The CDR3 spells CASSLDSPNYGYTF. The CDR3 DNA sequence: TGTGCCAGCTCTTTGGACAGTCCTAACTATGGCTACACCTTC. The rearrangement links TRBV6-1 to TRBJ1-2; a weak D match, TRBD1 (6 bases). The CDR3 totals 14 residues. Trimming shortened V by 8 bases and J by 0 bases, and 13 bases separated the two germline ends. Germline V gene sequence: CDR1 MNHNS, CDR2 SASEGT.

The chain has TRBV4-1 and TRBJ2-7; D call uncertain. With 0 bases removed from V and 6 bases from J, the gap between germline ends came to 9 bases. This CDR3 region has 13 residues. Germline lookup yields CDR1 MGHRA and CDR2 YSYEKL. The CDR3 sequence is CASSQESMLEQYF. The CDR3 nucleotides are TGCGCCAGCAGCCAAGAGAGTATGCTCGAGCAGTACTTC.

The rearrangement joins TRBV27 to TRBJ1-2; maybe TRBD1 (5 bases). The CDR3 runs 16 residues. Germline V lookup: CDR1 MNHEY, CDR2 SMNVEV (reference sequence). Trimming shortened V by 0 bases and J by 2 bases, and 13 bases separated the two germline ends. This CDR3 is CASSLSSGGLNYGYTF. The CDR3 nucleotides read TGTGCCAGCAGTTTATCGAGCGGGGGACTCAACTATGGCTACACCTTC.